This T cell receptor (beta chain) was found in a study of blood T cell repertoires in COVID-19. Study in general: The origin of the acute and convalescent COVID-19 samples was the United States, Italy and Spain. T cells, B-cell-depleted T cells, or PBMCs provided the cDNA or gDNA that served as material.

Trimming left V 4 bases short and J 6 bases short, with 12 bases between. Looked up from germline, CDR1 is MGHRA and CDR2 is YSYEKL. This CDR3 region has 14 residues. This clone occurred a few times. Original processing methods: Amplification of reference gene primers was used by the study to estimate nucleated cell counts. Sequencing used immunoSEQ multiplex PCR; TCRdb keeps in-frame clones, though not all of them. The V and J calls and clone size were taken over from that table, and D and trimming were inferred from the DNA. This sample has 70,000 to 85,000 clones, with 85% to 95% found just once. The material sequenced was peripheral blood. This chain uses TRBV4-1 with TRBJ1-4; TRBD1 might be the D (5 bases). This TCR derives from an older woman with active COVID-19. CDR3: CASSPTGGDEKLFF. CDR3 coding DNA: TGCGCCAGCAGCCCGACGGGAGGGGATGAAAAACTGTTTTTT.